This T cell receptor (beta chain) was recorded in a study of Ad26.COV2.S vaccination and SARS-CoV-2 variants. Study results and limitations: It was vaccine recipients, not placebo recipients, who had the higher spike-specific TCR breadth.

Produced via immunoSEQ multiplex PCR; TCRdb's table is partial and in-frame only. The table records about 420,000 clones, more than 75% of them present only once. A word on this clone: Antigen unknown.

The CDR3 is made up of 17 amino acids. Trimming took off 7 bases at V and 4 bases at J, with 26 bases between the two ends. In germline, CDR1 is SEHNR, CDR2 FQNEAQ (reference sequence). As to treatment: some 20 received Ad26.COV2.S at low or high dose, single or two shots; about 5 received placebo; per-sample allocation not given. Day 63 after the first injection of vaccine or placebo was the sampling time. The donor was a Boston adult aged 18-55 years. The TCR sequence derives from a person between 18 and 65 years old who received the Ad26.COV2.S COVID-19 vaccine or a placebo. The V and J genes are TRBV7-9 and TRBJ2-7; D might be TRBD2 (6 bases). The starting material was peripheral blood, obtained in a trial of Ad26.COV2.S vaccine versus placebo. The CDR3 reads CASTSGGVPGPPYEQYF. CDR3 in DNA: TGTGCCAGCACCTCAGGAGGGGTCCCAGGACCCCCTTACGAGCAGTACTTC.